The T cell receptor beta chain under discussion was sequenced for a study of shared clonotypes between healthy human individuals. Recent vaccinations or acute infections were absent in the healthy HIV-negative adult donors. This clone was observed a single time. No antigen is known for it. Assay used: immunoSEQ multiplex PCR; TCRdb lists only in-frame clones, some missing. The data show 2,500,000 or so clones, 85% to 95% seen once. This CDR3 is 14 amino acids long. V dropped 2 bases and J dropped 2 bases, with 10 bases sitting between them. Germline V gene data show CDR1 as SGHTA and CDR2 as FQGNSA. The study's findings and limits: An effect of sequencing depth on clonotype sharing among donors was expected.

The receptor was derived from a man aged 18 to 29 in good health. The rearrangement uses TRBV7-2 and TRBJ2-7; D is uncertain. Material for sequencing was naive CD4+ T cells sorted from blood. Subset: CD45RA+ positively selected. CDR3 loop: CASSLTAPPYEQYF. CDR3 coding DNA: TGTGCCAGCAGCTTAACAGCGCCCCCCTACGAGCAGTACTTC.